The clone carrying this TCR beta chain has more than one count but fewer than ten. The antigen is undetermined. The sample originates from a study of CD8+ T cells in alopecia areata. TCR sequencing used cDNA made by reverse transcription of extracted RNA. Profiled with immunoSEQ multiplex PCR; TCRdb holds only in-frame clones, not every one. The table includes some 170,000 clones, about 54% detected once. Study conclusions and caveats: Alopecia totalis/universalis scalp especially showed more expanded CD8+ clones than normal scalp.

Documented treatment: oral pan-JAK inhibitor, 5-10 mg twice daily. Alopecia areata patients gave lesional scalp punch biopsies and peripheral blood samples. This clonotype was obtained from a human donor with alopecia areata. The material was CD4+ T cells sorted from blood, obtained at roughly week 58, from a patient treated with tofacitinib.

The CDR3 protein is CSVKQGWNQPQHF. In DNA, the CDR3 is TGCAGCGTTAAACAGGGTTGGAATCAGCCCCAGCATTTT. V and J are TRBV29-1 and TRBJ1-5, with a tentative D call TRBD1 (6 bases). V was cut by 5 bases and J by 4 bases, with 12 bases left in between. This CDR3 has 13 amino acids. Germline V gene data show CDR1 as SQVTM and CDR2 as ANQGSEA.